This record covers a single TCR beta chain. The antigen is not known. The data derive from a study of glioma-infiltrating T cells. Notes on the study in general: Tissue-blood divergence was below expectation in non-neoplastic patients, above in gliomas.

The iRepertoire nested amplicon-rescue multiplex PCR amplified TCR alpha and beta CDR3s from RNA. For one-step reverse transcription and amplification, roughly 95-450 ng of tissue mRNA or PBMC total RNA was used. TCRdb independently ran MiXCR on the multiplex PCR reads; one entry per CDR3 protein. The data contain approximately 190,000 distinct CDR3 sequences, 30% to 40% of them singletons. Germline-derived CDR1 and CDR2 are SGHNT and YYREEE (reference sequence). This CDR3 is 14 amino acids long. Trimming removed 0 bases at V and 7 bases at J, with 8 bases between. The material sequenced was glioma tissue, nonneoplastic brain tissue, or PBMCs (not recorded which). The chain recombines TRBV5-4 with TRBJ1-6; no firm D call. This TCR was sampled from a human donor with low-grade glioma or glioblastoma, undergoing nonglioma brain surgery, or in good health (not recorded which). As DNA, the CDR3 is TGTGCCAGCAGCTTGGTCGGAGACAATTCACCCCTCCACTTT. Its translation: CASSLVGDNSPLHF.